This TCR beta chain emerged from a study of T cells in localized non-small cell lung cancer. Study results and caveats: In adjacent lung appeared a median around 55 of the top 100 tumor clones. Uninvolved neighboring lung showed the greatest T cell clonality, exceeding tumor.

In regard to this clone: Its target is unknown.

Generated by immunoSEQ multiplex PCR, the TCRdb table keeps only in-frame clones and is missing some. Among 25,000 to 35,000 clones listed, about 88% were seen once. V gave up 0 bases and J gave up 5 bases, with 11 bases separating them. This CDR3 comprises 15 residues. The germline CDR1 and CDR2 sequences are LNHNV and YYDKDF (reference sequence). The rearrangement uses TRBV15 and TRBJ2-1; D is possibly TRBD1 (6 bases). This TCR was sampled from a woman aged 40-75 years with stage I lung adenocarcinoma. The sequences come from peripheral blood, collected before any cancer treatment. The CDR3 DNA reads TGTGCCACCAGCAGAGATTGGGGGCAGAACAATGAGCAGTTCTTC. Its translation: CATSRDWGQNNEQFF.